Each of the 11 T cell receptor beta chains below was sequenced from the same sample in a study of T cells in tuberculosis (dated by TCRdb to between 2017 and 2018). The time point label on this specimen signifies: new active TB diagnosis, blood taken before or within 7 days of starting treatment. Libraries were constructed by the immunoSEQ multiplex PCR assay. TCRdb holds this immuneACCESS table with in-frame rearrangements only. Some clones are missing; in checked studies, unresolved V genes explain under half, and the rest has no known cause. The sample records approximately 22,000 clones, roughly 84% of which are singletons. In total, the top ten clones hold just under 15% of the sample. Sequenced material: PBMCs, taken at tuberculosis diagnosis. Receptors were obtained from an adult with tuberculosis.

The chain employs TRBV7-2 and TRBJ1-2; 8 bases fit TRBD1. The germline gives CDR1 SGHTA, CDR2 FQGNSA. The ends lost 7 bases at V and 7 bases at J; junction bases unmatched: 11. The CDR3 is 14 amino acids. This CDR3 reads CASTLRGRVGGYTF. CDR3 sequence (DNA): TGTGCCAGCACCCTCAGGGGGCGAGTTGGTGGCTACACCTTC.

The chain uses TRBV14 and TRBJ2-7; no definite D call. Germline CDR1 SGHDN, CDR2 FVKESK. The CDR3 loop spans 16 amino acids. The V end lost 0 bases, the J end lost 2 bases, and 14 bases lay between the germline ends. CDR3 bases: TGTGCCAGCAGCCAAGATCGTAACAAACCCCCCTACGAGCAGTACTTC. Its protein product is CASSQDRNKPPYEQYF.

This clone was counted between two and nine times. The chain is built from TRBV29-1 and TRBJ1-1; 9 nucleotides align to TRBD1. Germline trimming cut 1 base from V and 1 base from J; bases unmatched to any gene: 4. The CDR3 is made up of 15 amino acids. Per germline, CDR1 SQVTM and CDR2 ANQGSEA. The CDR3 DNA is TGCAGCGTTGAAGGGCCGGGACAGGGGAACACTGAAGCTTTCTTT. Translation gives CSVEGPGQGNTEAFF.

This clone showed up just once. The genes are TRBV9 and TRBJ1-5, with D perhaps TRBD1 (6 bases). Germline CDR1 reads SGDLS; CDR2 reads YYNGEE. Trimming cost V 4 bases and J 6 bases, with 20 bases left between them. There are 16 residues in the CDR3. The CDR3 loop is CASSPNQGRYGQPQHF. The CDR3 coding sequence is TGTGCCAGCAGCCCTAATCAGGGGCGCTATGGTCAGCCCCAGCATTTT.

The chain employs TRBV9 and TRBJ2-1, with TRBD2 identical over 8 bases. Trimming cost V 0 bases and J 3 bases; bases outside gene matches: 2. Germline values: CDR1 SGDLS, CDR2 YYNGEE. The CDR3 spans 15 residues. CDR3 region: CASSVAGGLYNEQFF. The CDR3 bases are TGTGCCAGCAGCGTAGCGGGGGGGCTCTACAATGAGCAGTTCTTC.

The rearrangement links TRBV10-3 to TRBJ1-1; D is perhaps TRBD1 (5 bases). Deletions cut 11 bases from V and 1 base from J, with 17 bases between. Looked up from germline, CDR1 is ENHRY and CDR2 is SYGVKD. This CDR3 has 14 amino acids. DNA of the CDR3: TGTGCCGCCCTGGGGGGAACAGGGAACACTGAAGCTTTCTTT. Encoded protein: CAALGGTGNTEAFF.

The gene calls are TRBV19 and TRBJ2-1; 7 positions match TRBD2. The germline V gene encodes CDR1 LNHDA and CDR2 SQIVND (reference sequence). The trim removed 3 bases at V and 2 bases at J, leaving 4 bases unmatched. This CDR3 comprises 15 residues. CDR3 sequence reads: CASSMASGPYNEQFF. DNA for the CDR3: TGTGCCAGTAGTATGGCTAGCGGCCCCTACAATGAGCAGTTCTTC.

This clone was detected once. This chain connects TRBV11-3 to TRBJ2-1; 7 bases match TRBD2. The CDR3 covers 16 residues. J was trimmed by 2 bases and V by 3 bases; bases with no gene match: 7. The germline V gene encodes CDR1 SGHNT and CDR2 YENEEA. Here the CDR3 reads CASSLGGGGAYNEQFF. The DNA of the CDR3 is TGTGCCAGCAGCTTGGGAGGTGGGGGGGCCTACAATGAGCAGTTCTTC.

The chain is built from TRBV4-3 and TRBJ2-4, with 10 bases lining up with TRBD2. The CDR3 runs 16 residues. J lost 4 bases, V lost 0 bases, and 3 bases had no gene match. The germline V gene encodes CDR1 LGHNA and CDR2 YSLEER. CDR3 residues: CASSQELAGFKNIQYF. DNA for the CDR3: TGCGCCAGCAGCCAAGAACTAGCGGGGTTTAAAAACATTCAGTACTTC.

On this clone: A read error may account for a junction end that differs from germline. V gene TRBV19 combines with J gene TRBJ1-2; D not certain. Germline V lookup: CDR1 LNHDA, CDR2 SQIVND (reference sequence). The CDR3 is 13 residues long. The CDR3 nucleotides read TGTGCCAGTTCCCCCCGGGATTACTATCGCTACACCTTC. Protein product: CASSPRDYYRYTF.

The genes are TRBV11-2 and TRBJ1-6; 7 nucleotides line up with TRBD1. Germline CDR1 reads SGHAT; CDR2 reads FQNNGV. Trimming at V came to 4 bases and at J to 7 bases, leaving 4 bases not matched to a gene. The CDR3 extends over 14 amino acids. The CDR3 coding sequence is TGTGCCAGCAGCTCCCGGGACAGAAATTCACCCCTCCACTTT. Amino acids: CASSSRDRNSPLHF.